This entry lists 32 T cell receptor beta chains sequenced from one sample in a study of blood T cell repertoires in COVID-19. Using immunoSEQ multiplex PCR, the repertoire was profiled, and TCRdb retains in-frame clones only, with some absent. The table lists 250,000 to 350,000 clones, 80% to 90% of them singletons. Specimen: peripheral blood. These receptors originate from a woman aged 25 to 39 with active or convalescent COVID-19.

The rearrangement joins TRBV4-3 to TRBJ1-1; D gene unclear. Deletions cut 2 bases from V and 4 bases from J, with 11 bases between. In germline, CDR1 is LGHNA, CDR2 YSLEER. The CDR3 length is 14 residues. The CDR3 here is CASSQWAGGTEAFF. CDR3 nucleotides: TGCGCCAGCAGCCAATGGGCGGGCGGCACTGAAGCTTTCTTT.

This chain uses TRBV6-2 or TRBV6-3 with TRBJ2-5; D gene ambiguous. The CDR3 is 12 residues long. Germline loops: CDR1 MNHEY, CDR2 SVGEGT. The germline V and J ends were trimmed by 6 bases and 13 bases, with 18 bases remaining between them. The DNA for the CDR3 is TGTGCCAGCAGCCGCCCGATTGAGGCCCTGTACTTC. It translates to CASSRPIEALYF.

V usage is TRBV25-1 and J usage is TRBJ1-1; weak D call: TRBD1 (5 bases). CDR3 size: 13 residues. Trimming left V 4 bases short and J 10 bases short, with 16 bases between. Germline lookup yields CDR1 MGHDK and CDR2 SYGVNS. The CDR3 spells CASSVPGRVVAFF. Here the CDR3 DNA reads TGTGCCAGCAGTGTTCCAGGGAGGGTGGTAGCTTTCTTT.

The chain employs TRBV5-5 and TRBJ1-2, with D possibly matching TRBD1 (5 bases). The CDR3 sequence is 16 residues long. Trimming took off 0 bases at V and 8 bases at J, with 20 bases between the two ends. Germline V CDR1 and CDR2: SGHKS, YYEKEE (reference sequence). The CDR3 loop reads CASSLASSGVQIGYTF. The DNA of the CDR3 is TGTGCCAGCAGCTTGGCCTCGTCGGGGGTACAAATCGGCTACACCTTC.

The J gene is TRBJ2-1, the V gene TRBV24-1; no reliable D call. The CDR3 spans 13 residues. Trimming took 4 bases from V and 7 from J, leaving 10 bases between them. Germline CDR1 KGHDR, CDR2 SFDVKD. DNA of the CDR3: TGTGCCACCAGTGACCCCCTAAGAAATGAGCAGTTCTTC. Translation: CATSDPLRNEQFF.

In regard to this clone: This CDR3 is also generated by other DNA sequences in the sample. The chain links TRBV6-5 to TRBJ2-5, with D possibly being TRBD1 (6 bases). In germline, CDR1 is MNHEY, CDR2 SVGAGI. Trimming left V 6 bases short and J 7 bases short, with 21 bases between. The length of the CDR3 is 15 residues. The CDR3 sequence is CASRGREQGGRTQYF. The DNA for the CDR3 is TGTGCCAGCAGAGGGAGAGAACAGGGCGGTCGGACCCAGTACTTC.

This clone has only a few counts. The chain links TRBV7-9 to TRBJ1-1, with 9 bases matching TRBD1. This CDR3 has 15 amino acids. The ends lost 3 bases at V and 8 bases at J; junction bases unmatched: 10. Germline CDR1 reads SEHNR; CDR2 reads FQNEAQ (reference sequence). CDR3 in amino acids: CASSFSEQGASEAFF. CDR3 sequence (DNA): TGTGCCAGCAGCTTTTCTGAACAGGGGGCTAGCGAAGCTTTCTTT.

V and J are TRBV9 and TRBJ2-1, with 9 nucleotides matching TRBD1. There are 17 residues in the CDR3. Trimming removed 2 bases from V and 9 bases from J; junction bases left unmatched: 15. Germline CDR1 is SGDLS and CDR2 is YYNGEE. The CDR3 DNA sequence: TGTGCCAGCAGCGTTTCGGGACAGGGTGCATGGACGGGTGAGCAGTTCTTC. Amino acids: CASSVSGQGAWTGEQFF.

The chain combines TRBV28 with TRBJ1-4, with D perhaps TRBD1 (6 bases). Looked up from germline, CDR1 is MDHEN and CDR2 is SYDVKM. The CDR3 sequence is 17 residues long. V dropped 2 bases and J dropped 3 bases, with 16 bases sitting between them. The CDR3 DNA follows: TGTGCCAGCAGTTTAAAGCCTCCAGGACAGTCTAATGAAAAACTGTTTTTT. Translation gives CASSLKPPGQSNEKLFF.

This chain connects TRBV7-8 to TRBJ1-1; 7 bases are shared with TRBD1. The CDR3 has 16 residues. V shed 1 base and J 0 bases; nucleotides not matched to a gene: 5. Germline CDR1 is SGHVS and CDR2 is FQNEAQ. The DNA of the CDR3 is TGTGCCAGCAGCTTAGAACAGGGGTTCATGAACACTGAAGCTTTCTTT. This gives the protein CASSLEQGFMNTEAFF.

The chain combines TRBV28 with TRBJ1-2; no reliable D call. The germline V and J ends were trimmed by 5 bases and 8 bases, with 27 bases remaining between them. The germline gives CDR1 MDHEN, CDR2 SYDVKM. This CDR3 is built from 17 residues. As DNA, the CDR3 is TGTGCCAGCAGTCGCGGACTGAATGGCGGCCCTTTGCGGGGCTACACCTTC. Its protein is CASSRGLNGGPLRGYTF.

The chain has TRBV9 and TRBJ1-2; TRBD1 matches at 7 bases. Unmatched junction bases numbered 2, after V lost 3 bases and J lost 3 bases. CDR1 SGDLS and CDR2 YYNGEE come from the germline V gene. The CDR3 spans 13 residues. CDR3 nucleotide sequence: TGTGCCAGCAGCGAGGGGGCAGACTATGGCTACACCTTC. Translated, it gives CASSEGADYGYTF.

This chain uses TRBV5-1 with TRBJ1-3, with 10 bases lining up with TRBD1. Germline CDR1 SGHRS, CDR2 YFSETQ. Losses at the gene ends were 6 bases for V and 3 bases for J; bases not matched to a gene: 3. This CDR3 contains 14 residues. The CDR3: CASTTGGIGNTIYF. As DNA, the CDR3 is TGCGCCAGCACGACAGGGGGCATTGGAAACACCATATATTTT. Supplemented by reference TRBV5-1 and TRBJ1-3, the full variable domain reads KAGVTQTPRYLIKTRGQQVTLSCSPISGHRSVSWYQQTPGQGLQFLFEYFSETQRNKGNFPGRFSGRQFSNSRSEMNVSTLELGDSALYLCASTTGGIGNTIYFGEGSWLTVV.

V is TRBV5-1 and J is TRBJ1-1; D is undetermined. The CDR3 contains 14 residues. Germline V CDR1 and CDR2: SGHRS, YFSETQ. V was trimmed by 0 bases and J by 1 base, leaving 7 bases between them. In DNA form, the CDR3 reads TGCGCCAGCAGCTTGGATCCGAGGAACACTGAAGCTTTCTTT. Its protein is CASSLDPRNTEAFF.

CDR3 amino acids: CASSSLGFRGADTQYF. CDR3 nucleotides: TGTGCCAGCAGTTCCCTAGGCTTCAGGGGCGCAGATACGCAGTATTTT. The chain uses TRBV6-2 or TRBV6-3 and TRBJ2-3; a weak D match, TRBD1 (6 bases). The length of the CDR3 is 16 residues. V dropped 4 bases and J dropped 4 bases, with 18 bases sitting between them. CDR1 MNHEY and CDR2 SVGEGT come from the germline V gene.

V gene TRBV7-2 combines with J gene TRBJ1-4, with 8 bases fitting TRBD1. Trimming removed 5 bases from V and 7 bases from J; junction bases left unmatched: 9. Germline CDR1 is SGHTA and CDR2 is FQGNSA. This CDR3 spans 15 amino acids. The CDR3 DNA sequence: TGTGCCAGCAGCGATAAACAGGGGGGGACTGAAAAACTGTTTTTT. Translating it yields CASSDKQGGTEKLFF.

This sequence joins TRBV19 and TRBJ1-1; the D is unclear. Trimming pared 3 bases from V and 6 bases from J, leaving 14 bases between. Germline CDR1 reads LNHDA; CDR2 reads SQIVND (reference sequence). The CDR3 extends over 14 amino acids. The CDR3 loop is CASSMEVASAEAFF. DNA for the CDR3: TGTGCCAGTAGTATGGAGGTGGCGAGTGCTGAAGCTTTCTTT. Looking up the rest from reference TRBV19 and TRBJ1-1 gives the full variable domain: DGGITQSPKYLFRKEGQNVTLSCEQNLNHDAMYWYRQDPGQGLRLIYYSQIVNDFQKGDIAEGYSVSREKKESFPLTVTSAQKNPTAFYLCASSMEVASAEAFFGQGTRLTVV.

This CDR3 reads CASSLAPGDEQFF. The CDR3 coding sequence is TGTGCCAGCAGCTTAGCGCCAGGGGATGAGCAGTTCTTC. The V call is TRBV7-6, the J call TRBJ2-1; perhaps TRBD1 as D (6 bases). Trimming stripped 0 bases from V and 8 bases from J, with 8 bases between. Germline loops: CDR1 SGHVS, CDR2 FNYEAQ. The CDR3 extends over 13 amino acids.

The chain carries TRBV7-9 and TRBJ2-7, with 9 bases fitting TRBD1. Trimming removed 5 bases from V and 4 bases from J; junction bases left unmatched: 12. CDR1 is SEHNR and CDR2 is FQNEAQ in the germline V gene (reference sequence). This CDR3 comprises 16 residues. This CDR3 reads CASSPSEWTGDYEQYF. The CDR3 DNA follows: TGTGCCAGCAGCCCCTCGGAGTGGACAGGGGATTACGAGCAGTACTTC.

On this clone: The same CDR3 can be traced to other DNA sequences in this sample. J is TRBJ2-3 and V is TRBV4-3, with TRBD2 matching 12 bases. Germline lookup yields CDR1 LGHNA and CDR2 YSLEER. This CDR3 has 18 amino acids. The junction had 6 bases not matched to a gene; V was cut back by 1 base and J by 1 base. The CDR3 region is CASSQGLAGGPGTDTQYF. As DNA, the CDR3 is TGCGCCAGCAGCCAAGGGCTAGCGGGGGGGCCGGGCACAGATACGCAGTATTTT.

In this sample, this clone turned up a few times. CDR3 DNA: TGTGCCAGCACCCCCCCCGGGGGACAAGAGACCCAGTACTTC. Its protein is CASTPPGGQETQYF. The chain uses TRBV28 and TRBJ2-5; D may be TRBD2 (6 bases). V was cut by 7 bases and J by 2 bases, with 14 bases left in between. CDR3 length: 14 amino acids. Germline values: CDR1 MDHEN, CDR2 SYDVKM. The full variable domain, with the rest looked up from reference TRBV28 and TRBJ2-5, is DVKVTQSSRYLVKRTGEKVFLECVQDMDHENMFWYRQDPGLGLRLIYFSYDVKMKEKGDIPEGYSVSREKKERFSLILESASTNQTSMYLCASTPPGGQETQYFGPGTRLLVL.

The chain recombines TRBV7-9 with TRBJ1-2; 7 nucleotides match TRBD1. Germline V gene lookup returns CDR1 SEHNR and CDR2 FQNEAQ (reference sequence). J lost 8 bases, V lost 5 bases, and 14 bases had no gene match. This CDR3 has 15 amino acids. The CDR3 loop is CASSPADRERRGYTF. The DNA of the CDR3 is TGTGCCAGCAGCCCCGCCGACAGGGAAAGGCGGGGCTACACCTTC.

V and J are TRBV2 and TRBJ1-1; TRBD1 is a possible D gene (5 bases). V was shortened by 7 bases and J by 0 bases, with 9 bases between the two germline ends. This CDR3 region has 13 residues. The germline CDR1 and CDR2 sequences are SNHLY and FYNNEI. The CDR3: CASKRQMNTEAFF. The CDR3 coding sequence is TGTGCCAGCAAAAGACAGATGAACACTGAAGCTTTCTTT.

V and J are TRBV5-4 and TRBJ2-5; D is perhaps TRBD1 (6 bases). The V gene's germline CDR1 is SGHNT and CDR2 YYREEE (reference sequence). The CDR3 consists of 14 residues. V shed 6 bases and J shed 5 bases, with 17 bases lying between them. CDR3 coding DNA: TGTGCCAGCAACAATAAACAGGGAATGGAGACCCAGTACTTC. Its translation: CASNNKQGMETQYF. Full variable domain (rest looked up from reference TRBV5-4 and TRBJ2-5): ETGVTQSPTHLIKTRGQQVTLRCSSQSGHNTVSWYQQALGQGPQFIFQYYREEENGRGNFPPRFSGLQFPNYSSELNVNALELDDSALYLCASNNKQGMETQYFGPGTRLLVL.

This clone was seen a few times. The genes are TRBV5-1 and TRBJ1-3; the D is unclear. V lost 4 bases to trimming and J lost 0 bases, with 11 bases between them. This CDR3 region has 15 residues. Per the germline V gene, CDR1 is SGHRS and CDR2 is YFSETQ. The CDR3 sequence: CASSPPGGSGNTIYF. DNA of the CDR3: TGCGCCAGCAGCCCGCCAGGAGGCTCTGGAAACACCATATATTTT. Drawing the rest from reference TRBV5-1 and TRBJ1-3, the complete variable domain is KAGVTQTPRYLIKTRGQQVTLSCSPISGHRSVSWYQQTPGQGLQFLFEYFSETQRNKGNFPGRFSGRQFSNSRSEMNVSTLELGDSALYLCASSPPGGSGNTIYFGEGSWLTVV.

This chain joins TRBV3-1 (or the pseudogene TRBV3-2) and TRBJ1-2; 9 bases are shared with TRBD1. The length of the CDR3 is 14 residues. Germline trimming cut 4 bases from V and 7 bases from J; bases unmatched to any gene: 7. CDR1 and CDR2 (germline): LGHDT, YNNKEL (reference sequence). The CDR3 loop is CASSRIQGASGYTF. Written as DNA, the CDR3 is TGTGCCAGCAGCCGAATACAGGGGGCCTCTGGCTACACCTTC.

The CDR3 DNA sequence: TGTGCCAGCAGCTCAGGGACAGTGATGGGCTATGGCTACACCTTC. Protein sequence: CASSSGTVMGYGYTF. The V gene is TRBV5-5, the J gene TRBJ1-2, with 7 bases matching TRBD1. The CDR3 has 15 amino acids. The ends lost 3 bases at V and 4 bases at J; junction bases unmatched: 9. CDR1 is SGHKS, CDR2 YYEKEE, per germline (reference sequence).

The chain couples TRBV28 to TRBJ2-7, with 7 positions matching TRBD1. Germline CDR1 MDHEN, CDR2 SYDVKM. The CDR3 runs 17 residues. The V and J ends lost 3 bases and 3 bases, in that order; junction bases with no gene match: 14. The CDR3, as DNA: TGTGCCAGCAGTTTGACAGGGAAGGACCTCCGCAGCTACGAGCAGTACTTC. Protein sequence: CASSLTGKDLRSYEQYF.

In nucleotides, the CDR3 is TGTGCCAGCAGCCCGCCAGCCGGAGAGCAGTATTTT. Encoded protein: CASSPPAGEQYF. V is TRBV7-3 and J is TRBJ2-3; D uncertain. The length of the CDR3 is 12 residues. V was cut by 5 bases and J by 11 bases, with 14 bases left in between. Germline V lookup: CDR1 SGHTA, CDR2 FQGTGA.

In its sample, this clone was seen once. The rearrangement links TRBV6-5 to TRBJ2-1, with TRBD1 identical over 8 bases. Losses at the gene ends were 5 bases for V and 5 bases for J; bases not matched to a gene: 8. Per germline, CDR1 MNHEY and CDR2 SVGAGI. The CDR3 consists of 15 residues. In nucleotides, the CDR3 is TGTGCCAGCAGTCCTCAAGGGACAGGAAACAATGAGCAGTTCTTC. Translated: CASSPQGTGNNEQFF.

CDR3 residues: CAIGQGAISEGYTF. As DNA, the CDR3 is TGTGCCATCGGACAGGGGGCTATATCGGAGGGCTACACCTTC. V is TRBV10-3 and J is TRBJ1-2, with TRBD1 matching over 11 bases. Germline CDR1 and CDR2: ENHRY and SYGVKD. This CDR3 has 14 residues. V lost 8 bases, J lost 8 bases, and 10 bases stayed unmatched.

This clone was counted a few times. The chain recombines TRBV5-5 with TRBJ2-7; no clear D. V lost 1 base and J 0 bases, leaving 8 bases between the germline ends. CDR1 SGHKS and CDR2 YYEKEE come from the germline V gene (reference sequence). This CDR3 is built from 14 residues. CDR3 in DNA: TGTGCCAGCAGCTTGTTAACAAACTCCTACGAGCAGTACTTC. This encodes CASSLLTNSYEQYF.